Below, 25 T cell receptor beta chains from the same sample are listed, as sequenced in a study of human T cells and chemical hapten exposure. TCRdb used MiXCR to reprocess the RACE reads, holding one entry per CDR3 protein. The data show around 92,000 distinct CDR3 sequences, roughly 10% seen once. Time point here: pre-sensitization, week 0. The treatment: therapeutic diphenylcyclopropenone sensitization with weekly scalp DPC. The input for sequencing was whole blood, taken in connection with sensitization to the hapten diphenylcyclopropenone (DPC). The receptors were sampled from a woman aged 60-75 years with alopecia areata. Some clones in this sample may be carry-over from other donors' samples.

This clonotype was seen repeatedly, ten times or more. V is TRBV6-2 or TRBV6-3 and J is TRBJ2-6; D is unresolved. Trimming cost V 6 bases and J 4 bases, with 16 bases left between them. The CDR3 is 16 residues long. CDR1 and CDR2 from the germline V gene are MNHEY and SVGEGT. In DNA, the CDR3 is TGTGCCAGCAGCCCACCGTATCTGGGGGGGGCCAACGTCCTGACTTTC. It specifies CASSPPYLGGANVLTF.

V is TRBV6-6 and J is TRBJ1-1, with 8 nucleotides matching TRBD1. The length of the CDR3 is 14 residues. V was pared by 7 bases and J by 5 bases, with 9 bases of the junction left unmatched. Looked up from germline, CDR1 is MNHNY and CDR2 is SVGAGI (reference sequence). CDR3 amino acids: CASITGQGMTEAFF. CDR3 DNA sequence: TGTGCCAGCATTACTGGACAGGGAATGACTGAAGCTTTCTTT.

In its sample, this clonotype was seen a few times. The V and J genes are TRBV3-1 and TRBJ1-1, with 10 bases fitting TRBD1. CDR3 size: 14 residues. After removal of 4 bases from V and 4 bases from J, the junction contained 3 bases not matched to a gene. Looked up from germline, CDR1 is LGHDT and CDR2 is YNNKEL (reference sequence). DNA of the CDR3: TGTGCCAGCAGCCTGGGACAGGGGCCCACTGAAGCTTTCTTT. Translation gives CASSLGQGPTEAFF. The complete variable domain, with remaining parts taken from reference TRBV3-1 and TRBJ1-1, reads DTAVSQTPKYLVTQMGNDKSIKCEQNLGHDTMYWYKQDSKKFLKIMFSYNNKELIINETVPNRFSPKSPDKAHLNLHINSLELGDSAVYFCASSLGQGPTEAFFGQGTRLTVV.

This clonotype was seen many times. This chain joins TRBV6-6 and TRBJ1-1; D is undetermined. The germline V and J ends were trimmed by 7 bases and 1 base, with 7 bases remaining between them. Germline V gene sequence: CDR1 MNHNY, CDR2 SVGAGI (reference sequence). This CDR3 spans 12 amino acids. CDR3 protein: CASTGGNTEAFF. The CDR3 DNA is TGTGCCAGCACTGGAGGGAACACTGAAGCTTTCTTT.

This clonotype was seen at least ten times. This rearrangement joins TRBV2 to TRBJ2-1; 9 bases agree with TRBD2. The CDR3 runs 15 residues. V trimming: 7 bases; J trimming: 8 bases; junction bases outside the gene matches: 12. Germline-derived CDR1 and CDR2 are SNHLY and FYNNEI. The chain's CDR3 is CASIPQRGAVYEQFF. The CDR3, as DNA: TGTGCCAGCATCCCCCAGCGGGGGGCGGTCTATGAGCAGTTCTTC.

This clonotype came up many times. J is TRBJ2-3 and V is TRBV4-2; D not certain. Per germline, CDR1 LGHNA and CDR2 YNFKEQ. V shed 2 bases and J shed 1 base, with 7 bases lying between them. The CDR3 is 14 residues long. The CDR3 region is CASSQTRGTDTQYF. The CDR3 DNA sequence: TGTGCCAGCAGCCAAACCCGGGGCACAGATACGCAGTATTTT.

In its sample, this clonotype was seen many times. This chain uses TRBV7-9 with TRBJ2-1; D is ambiguous. The ends were cut back, 7 bases at V and 8 bases at J, with 12 bases in the middle. Germline values: CDR1 SEHNR, CDR2 FQNEAQ (reference sequence). CDR3 length equals 12 residues. CDR3 protein: CASILAGDEQFF. CDR3 coding DNA: TGTGCCAGCATACTGGCAGGAGATGAGCAGTTCTTC.

This clonotype occurred a few times. The chain's CDR3 is CASSLEGSPLGYTF. CDR3 in DNA: TGTGCCAGCAGCTTAGAAGGCAGCCCCTTAGGCTACACCTTC. This chain links TRBV11-2 with TRBJ1-2; D is unclear. The CDR3 spans 14 residues. Trimming removed 0 bases at V and 8 bases at J, with 13 bases between. Germline V lookup: CDR1 SGHAT, CDR2 FQNNGV.

The J gene is TRBJ2-1, the V gene TRBV10-2; 9 nucleotides agree with TRBD2. Germline V gene data show CDR1 as WSHSY and CDR2 as SAAADI. This CDR3 is 13 amino acids long. The ends lost 7 bases at V and 9 bases at J; junction bases unmatched: 7. CDR3 in amino acids: CASMASGVSEQFF. The CDR3 DNA reads as TGCGCCAGCATGGCTAGCGGGGTGTCTGAGCAGTTCTTC.

This clonotype has at least ten counts. The gene calls are TRBV5-1 and TRBJ2-3, with 12 bases fitting TRBD2. The V and J ends lost 5 bases and 2 bases, in that order; junction bases with no gene match: 6. The germline V gene has CDR1 SGHRS and CDR2 YFSETQ. The CDR3 runs 16 residues. The CDR3 loop is CASSMLAGGPTDTQYF. CDR3 coding DNA: TGCGCCAGCAGTATGCTAGCGGGGGGGCCCACAGATACGCAGTATTTT. The variable domain in full, completed from reference TRBV5-1 and TRBJ2-3, reads KAGVTQTPRYLIKTRGQQVTLSCSPISGHRSVSWYQQTPGQGLQFLFEYFSETQRNKGNFPGRFSGRQFSNSRSEMNVSTLELGDSALYLCASSMLAGGPTDTQYFGPGTRLTVL.

This clonotype was counted a few times. V gene TRBV6-5 combines with J gene TRBJ1-1, with a possible D match to TRBD1 (5 bases). Trimming shortened V by 3 bases and J by 6 bases, and 17 bases separated the two germline ends. Per the germline V gene, CDR1 is MNHEY and CDR2 is SVGAGI. The CDR3 is 15 residues long. CDR3 nucleotide sequence: TGTGCCAGCAGTTATCAAGAGAGTGAGGGGTCTGAAGCTTTCTTT. Protein sequence: CASSYQESEGSEAFF.

This clonotype has a count of ten or more. The chain links TRBV7-6 to TRBJ2-3; 14 nucleotides match TRBD2. The CDR3 extends over 17 amino acids. Germline loops: CDR1 SGHVS, CDR2 FNYEAQ. With V trimmed by 5 bases and J by 2 bases, 6 bases remained unmatched. The CDR3 spells CASSVGLAGGPTDTQYF. In DNA form, the CDR3 reads TGTGCCAGCAGCGTTGGACTAGCGGGGGGCCCCACAGATACGCAGTATTTT.

The sample holds many counts of this clonotype. The chain recombines TRBV6-1 with TRBJ2-7; the match to TRBD1 covers 10 bases. The germline V gene encodes CDR1 MNHNS and CDR2 SASEGT. The CDR3 has 12 amino acids. The CDR3 DNA follows: TGTGCGGGGGGGGACAGGGGAGATCGGCAGTACTTC. Translating it yields CAGGDRGDRQYF.

This clonotype was counted many times. V usage is TRBV20-1 and J usage is TRBJ1-1, with D hard to call. Trimming removed 2 bases at V and 3 bases at J, with 4 bases between. Germline CDR1 and CDR2: DFQATT and SNEGSKA (reference sequence). The CDR3 consists of 11 residues. CDR3 coding DNA: TGCAGTGCTAGAATCTACACTGAAGCTTTCTTT. It translates to CSARIYTEAFF.

The chain recombines TRBV12-3 or TRBV12-4 with TRBJ1-5; D is perhaps TRBD1 (6 bases). Between the trimmed V and J ends, which lost 3 bases and 2 bases, there was a span of 20 bases. The CDR3 totals 18 residues. CDR3: CASSLIAGAATGNQPQHF. The CDR3 bases are TGTGCCAGCAGTTTGATTGCAGGGGCAGCCACGGGCAATCAGCCCCAGCATTTT.

This clonotype showed up just a few times. This chain joins TRBV11-3 and TRBJ2-7; 7 bases fit TRBD1. The V gene end was trimmed by 4 bases and the J gene end by 7 bases; junction bases not matched to a gene: 13. The CDR3 spans 15 residues. The germline V gene encodes CDR1 SGHNT and CDR2 YENEEA. CDR3 amino acids: CASSSRPGGRREQYF. CDR3 nucleotides: TGTGCCAGCAGCTCCAGACCAGGGGGACGAAGGGAGCAGTACTTC.

This clonotype was seen repeatedly, ten times or more. The rearrangement links TRBV7-8 to TRBJ2-5, with 9 bases fitting TRBD2. The CDR3 has 17 residues. Per germline, CDR1 SGHVS and CDR2 FQNEAQ. V shed 0 bases and J 2 bases; nucleotides not matched to a gene: 7. CDR3 sequence reads: CASSLARLAGLQETQYF. The CDR3 DNA is TGTGCCAGCAGCTTAGCGCGGCTAGCGGGGCTTCAAGAGACCCAGTACTTC.

This clonotype occurred many times. V and J are TRBV5-4 and TRBJ2-3, with D perhaps TRBD1 (6 bases). This CDR3 contains 14 residues. Germline CDR1 SGHNT, CDR2 YYREEE (reference sequence). Trimming shortened V by 4 bases and J by 3 bases, and 12 bases separated the two germline ends. In DNA, the CDR3 is TGTGCCAGCAGCACGACTCAGGGGACAGATACGCAGTATTTT. The encoded protein is CASSTTQGTDTQYF.

This clonotype has a handful of counts. The chain recombines TRBV29-1 with TRBJ1-1; the D is unclear. Per germline, CDR1 SQVTM and CDR2 ANQGSEA. The CDR3 runs to 13 residues. Trimming took off 7 bases at V and 2 bases at J, with 14 bases between the two ends. The CDR3 DNA reads as TGCAGCGGCCACAACCGGGAAAACACTGAAGCTTTCTTT. Residues: CSGHNRENTEAFF. Together with reference TRBV29-1 and TRBJ1-1, the CDR3 gives the full variable domain: SAVISQKPSRDICQRGTSLTIQCQVDSQVTMMFWYRQQPGQSLTLIATANQGSEATYESGFVIDKFPISRPNLTFSTLTVSNMSPEDSSIYLCSGHNRENTEAFFGQGTRLTVV.

This clonotype was detected many times. The rearrangement links TRBV10-3 to TRBJ2-7; TRBD2 matches 7 bases. CDR1 is ENHRY and CDR2 is SYGVKD in the germline V gene. CDR3 length: 13 residues. Germline trimming cut 10 bases from V and 2 bases from J; bases unmatched to any gene: 8. The CDR3 nucleotides read TGTGCCAGCAAGGGAGGGTCGGCCTACGAGCAGTACTTC. As protein: CASKGGSAYEQYF.

The V and J genes are TRBV4-1 and TRBJ2-3; 11 bases map to TRBD2. The germline gives CDR1 MGHRA, CDR2 YSYEKL. The CDR3 is made up of 15 amino acids. V lost 8 bases to trimming and J lost 2 bases; unmatched junction nucleotides: 6. The CDR3 DNA follows: TGCGCCAGCGGCCCTAGCGGGGGGCCCACAGATACGCAGTATTTT. Amino acid sequence: CASGPSGGPTDTQYF.

This clonotype came up a few times. The chain carries TRBV5-4 and TRBJ2-7, with TRBD1 matching over 8 bases. This CDR3 comprises 13 residues. V was pared by 0 bases and J by 5 bases, with 1 base of the junction left unmatched. Germline CDR1 SGHNT, CDR2 YYREEE (reference sequence). In DNA, the CDR3 is TGTGCCAGCAGCTTGGACAGGGGGGACGAGCAGTACTTC. Protein sequence: CASSLDRGDEQYF. The full variable domain, its missing parts supplied by reference TRBV5-4 and TRBJ2-7, is ETGVTQSPTHLIKTRGQQVTLRCSSQSGHNTVSWYQQALGQGPQFIFQYYREEENGRGNFPPRFSGLQFPNYSSELNVNALELDDSALYLCASSLDRGDEQYFGPGTRLTVT.

The V and J genes are TRBV11-2 and TRBJ2-1, with TRBD2 matching over 11 bases. CDR1 SGHAT and CDR2 FQNNGV come from the germline V gene. The ends lost 6 bases at V and 5 bases at J; junction bases unmatched: 6. The CDR3 totals 15 residues. The CDR3 is CASRVAGGPHNEQFF. CDR3 nucleotides: TGTGCCAGCAGAGTAGCGGGGGGGCCCCACAATGAGCAGTTCTTC.

This clonotype was seen many times. This chain joins TRBV3-1 and TRBJ2-5, with 9 bases matching TRBD2. Trimming at V came to 0 bases and at J to 5 bases, leaving 4 bases not matched to a gene. CDR3 size: 15 residues. CDR1 is LGHDT and CDR2 is YNNKEL in the germline V gene (reference sequence). CDR3 region: CASSQDASGAETQYF. In nucleotides, the CDR3 is TGTGCCAGCAGCCAAGACGCTAGCGGGGCGGAGACCCAGTACTTC.

This clonotype has ten or more counts. This chain links TRBV12-3 or TRBV12-4 with TRBJ2-5; TRBD2 agrees at 8 bases. This CDR3 comprises 18 residues. The trim removed 7 bases at V and 1 base at J, leaving 17 bases unmatched. The CDR3, as DNA: TGTGCCAGCAAGGGAATTCGTGGTAGCGGGGATCTCCAAGAGACCCAGTACTTC. It is translated as CASKGIRGSGDLQETQYF.